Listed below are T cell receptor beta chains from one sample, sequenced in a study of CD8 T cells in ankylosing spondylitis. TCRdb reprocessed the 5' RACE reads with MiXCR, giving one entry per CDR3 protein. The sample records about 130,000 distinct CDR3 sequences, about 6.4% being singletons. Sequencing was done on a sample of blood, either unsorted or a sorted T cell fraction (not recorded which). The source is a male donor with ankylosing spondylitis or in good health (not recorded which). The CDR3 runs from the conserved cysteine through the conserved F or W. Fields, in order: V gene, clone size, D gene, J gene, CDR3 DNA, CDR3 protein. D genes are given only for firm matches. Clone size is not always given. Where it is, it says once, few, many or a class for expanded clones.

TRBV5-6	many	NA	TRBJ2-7	TGTGCCAGCAGCGCGCAAGCGGGCATGATCTACGAGCAGTACTTC	CASSAQAGMIYEQYF
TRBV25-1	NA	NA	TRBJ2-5	TGTGCCAGCAGTGACCATCCCGGCCCGGGCGGAAGAGAGACCCAGTACTTC	CASSDHPGPGGRETQYF
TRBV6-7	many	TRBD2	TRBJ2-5	TGTGCCAGCAGTCGCGGACTAGCGGGAGTTTCAGCCGGGGAGACCCAGTACTTC	CASSRGLAGVSAGETQYF
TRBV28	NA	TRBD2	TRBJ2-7	TGTGCCAGCAGGATAACTAGCGGCTTCTACGAGCAGTACTTC	CASRITSGFYEQYF
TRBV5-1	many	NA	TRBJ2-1	TGCGCCAGCAGCTTGGTTGGCTCTGCAGTCTACAATGAGCAGTTCTTC	CASSLVGSAVYNEQFF
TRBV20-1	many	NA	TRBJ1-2	TGCAGTGCTACTTCGACAGTTTCCTATGGCTACACCTTC	CSATSTVSYGYTF
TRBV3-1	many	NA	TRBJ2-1	TGTGCCAGCAGCCAAGCTGGATTCAACTCCTACAATGAGCAGTTCTTC	CASSQAGFNSYNEQFF
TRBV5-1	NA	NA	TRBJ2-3	TGCGCCAGCAGCTTGATCGGGGGTGGCCCGGGCACAGATACGCAGTATTTT	CASSLIGGGPGTDTQYF
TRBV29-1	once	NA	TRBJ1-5	TGCAGCGTTGCTCGGGATAGCAATCAACCCCAGGATTTT	CSVARDSNQPQDF
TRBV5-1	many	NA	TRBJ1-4	TGCGCCAGCAGAACAGGGATAACTAATGAAAAACTGTTTTTT	CASRTGITNEKLFF
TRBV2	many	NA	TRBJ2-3	TGTGCCAGCAATCGGGGTGCGGATACGCAGTATTTT	CASNRGADTQYF
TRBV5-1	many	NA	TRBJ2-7	TGCGCCAGCAGCTTGGACGGACCCTCCTACGAGCAGTACTTC	CASSLDGPSYEQYF
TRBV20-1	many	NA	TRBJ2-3	TGCAGTGCCAAAAATCTGGGGATTATGGCAGATACGCAGTATTTT	CSAKNLGIMADTQYF
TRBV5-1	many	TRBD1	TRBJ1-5	TGCGCCAGCAGGACCGGGACAGGGTCCGGACAGCCCCAGCATTTT	CASRTGTGSGQPQHF
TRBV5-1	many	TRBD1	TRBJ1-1	TGCGCCAGCAGCTCACCCCGACAGGGACGAAGCACTGAAGCTTTCTTT	CASSSPRQGRSTEAFF
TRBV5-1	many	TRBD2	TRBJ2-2	TGCGCCAGCAGCTTGGCTAGCGGAAACACCGGGGAGCTGTTTTTT	CASSLASGNTGELFF
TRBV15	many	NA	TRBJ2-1	TGTGCCACCAGCAGGGTTGAGGAAACCTACAATGAGCAGTTCTTC	CATSRVEETYNEQFF
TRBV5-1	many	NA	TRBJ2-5	TGCGCCAGCAGGCCTGGGCCAGACCAAGAGACCCAGTACTTC	CASRPGPDQETQYF
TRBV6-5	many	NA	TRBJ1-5	TGTGCCAGCAGTTACGGTCCCAATCAGCCCCAGCATTTT	CASSYGPNQPQHF
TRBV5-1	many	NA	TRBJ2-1	TGCGCCAGCAGCTTGGGGTCAACAGGGTACAATGAGCAGTTCTTC	CASSLGSTGYNEQFF
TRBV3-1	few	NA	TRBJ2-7	TGTGCCAGCAGCCAAGATACGACCTCGGGAGAGCAGTACTTC	CASSQDTTSGEQYF
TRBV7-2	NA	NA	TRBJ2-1	TGTGCCAGCAGCCCCCTGGGAGGACGGCCCAATGAGCAGTTCTTC	CASSPLGGRPNEQFF
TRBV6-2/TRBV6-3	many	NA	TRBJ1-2	TGTGCCAGCAGCGGGGGCTTTATTGGCTATGGCTACACCTTC	CASSGGFIGYGYTF
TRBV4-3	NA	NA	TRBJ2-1	TGCGCCAGCAGCCACCATCGACAGAATGAGCAGTTCTTC	CASSHHRQNEQFF
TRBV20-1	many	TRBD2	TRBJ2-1	TGCAGTGCTACGGGACTAGCGGGTCTCGGCAATGAGCAGTTCTTC	CSATGLAGLGNEQFF
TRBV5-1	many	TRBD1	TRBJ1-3	TGCGCCAGCAGCTTGGGGACAGGGATGGCTGGAAACACCATATATTTT	CASSLGTGMAGNTIYF
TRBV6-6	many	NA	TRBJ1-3	TGTGCCAGCAGCCGTCCCAGAAACACCATATATTTT	CASSRPRNTIYF
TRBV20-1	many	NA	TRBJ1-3	TGCAGTGCTAGAGCCTCAGTCTCTGGAAACACCATATATTTT	CSARASVSGNTIYF
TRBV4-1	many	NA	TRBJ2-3	TGCGCCAGCAGGAGGGAGAGGACAGATACGCAGTATTTT	CASRRERTDTQYF
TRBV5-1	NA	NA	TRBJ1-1	TGCGCCAGCAGCAACGCCCGGGACACCAATTCGGGTGAAGCTTTCTTT	CASSNARDTNSGEAFF
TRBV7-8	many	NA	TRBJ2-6	TGTGCCAGCAGCTTAGTTGGTGCGGCTGGGGCCAACGTCCTGACTTTC	CASSLVGAAGANVLTF
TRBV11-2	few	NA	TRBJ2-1	TGTGCCAGCAGCTTAGTCACACTAAGCTCCTACAATGAGCAGCTCTTC	CASSLVTLSSYNEQLF
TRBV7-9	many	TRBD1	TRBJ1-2	TGTGCCAGCAGCTCGAACAGGGGGCCCGTCTATGGCTACACCTTC	CASSSNRGPVYGYTF
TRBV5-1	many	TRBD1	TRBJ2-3	TGCGCCAGCAGCCGTGACAGGGGGCCCACAGATACGCAGTATTTT	CASSRDRGPTDTQYF
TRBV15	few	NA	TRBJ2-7	TGTGCCACCAGCCCCACGATCGACACGAGCTCCTACGAGCAGTACTTC	CATSPTIDTSSYEQYF
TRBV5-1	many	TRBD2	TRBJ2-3	TGCGCCAGCAGCGGGGGACTAGCGGGGCTGTCAGATACGCAGTATTTT	CASSGGLAGLSDTQYF
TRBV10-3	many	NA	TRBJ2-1	TGTGCCATCAGCCGGGGCCTGAGCTCCTACAATGAGCAGTTCTTC	CAISRGLSSYNEQFF
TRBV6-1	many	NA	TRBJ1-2	TGTGCCAGCACCCCCGGGGACATATATGGCTACACCTTC	CASTPGDIYGYTF
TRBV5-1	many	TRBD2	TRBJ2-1	TGCGCCAGCAGCCGAGGTACTAGCGGGGGGAACTACAATGAGCAGTTCTTC	CASSRGTSGGNYNEQFF
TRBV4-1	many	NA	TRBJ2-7	TGCGCCAGCAGCCAGATAGGTCAGAACTACGAGCAGTACTTC	CASSQIGQNYEQYF
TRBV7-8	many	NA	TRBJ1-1	TGTGCCAGCAGCTTAGCCGGGCAGGGCCGAGGCGCTTTCTTT	CASSLAGQGRGAFF
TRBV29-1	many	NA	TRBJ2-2	TGCAGCGTCACGTGGGGCACCGGGGAGCTGTTTTTT	CSVTWGTGELFF
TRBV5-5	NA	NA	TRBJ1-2	TGTGCCAGCAGCTTGGAGGGGACAAGCTCCTATGGCTACACCTTC	CASSLEGTSSYGYTF
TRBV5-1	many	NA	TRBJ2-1	TGCGCCAGCAGCTTGGGTAACGGACCCAATGAGCAGTTCTTC	CASSLGNGPNEQFF
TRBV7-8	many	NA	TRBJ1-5	TGTGCCAGCAGCTTAGCTGCGAACCCAGGTCCCCAGCATTTT	CASSLAANPGPQHF
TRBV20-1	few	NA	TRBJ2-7	TGCAGTGCTAGCCGGGAGAACTACGAGCAGTACTTC	CSASRENYEQYF